Shown below are 27 T cell receptor beta chains from a single sample sequenced in a study of type 1 regulatory T cells. The study, taken as a whole, reports: Compared with non-type 1 regulatory T cells, type 1 regulatory T cells showed a more restricted TCR repertoire.

These receptors' targets are unknown. TCRdb called the reads again in MiXCR, with one record for every CDR3 protein. The repertoire includes roughly 71,000 distinct CDR3 sequences, roughly 20% of them detected once, and more than 6.5% sits in the top ten. The sequenced sample was cultured type 1 regulatory T (Tr1) cells, either the whole culture or a sorted fraction (not recorded which). The receptors stem from a human donor in good health.

This clonotype was seen a handful of times. This sequence joins TRBV12-3 or TRBV12-4 and TRBJ2-7, with unresolved D. V was shortened by 2 bases and J by 6 bases, with 8 bases between the two germline ends. The CDR3 runs to 12 residues. CDR3 DNA: TGTGCCAGCAGTTTAACATTTGGCGAGCAGTACTTC. This sequence encodes CASSLTFGEQYF.

For this clonotype: With a much larger clone just one base away, this may be a read error. The chain uses TRBV20-1 and TRBJ2-3; D is possibly TRBD2 (6 bases). CDR1 DFQATT and CDR2 SNEGSKA come from the germline V gene (reference sequence). The CDR3 consists of 15 residues. CDR3 bases: TGCAGTGCTAGCGGACGGAGGGCCGGAACAGGTACGCAGTATTTT. This codes for CSASGRRAGTGTQYF.

The genes are TRBV5-4 and TRBJ2-1, with 8 bases identical to TRBD1. V was pared by 0 bases and J by 7 bases, with 3 bases of the junction left unmatched. The CDR3 covers 14 residues. The germline gives CDR1 SGHNT, CDR2 YYREEE (reference sequence). CDR3 coding DNA: TGTGCCAGCAGCTTGGACAGGGGGTGGAATGAGCAGTTCTTC. This translates into CASSLDRGWNEQFF. Looking up the rest from reference TRBV5-4 and TRBJ2-1 gives the full variable domain: ETGVTQSPTHLIKTRGQQVTLRCSSQSGHNTVSWYQQALGQGPQFIFQYYREEENGRGNFPPRFSGLQFPNYSSELNVNALELDDSALYLCASSLDRGWNEQFFGPGTRLTVL.

This sequence joins TRBV7-2 and TRBJ1-6, with TRBD1 matching over 12 bases. V was pared by 8 bases and J by 11 bases, with 10 bases of the junction left unmatched. This CDR3 comprises 15 residues. The germline V gene has CDR1 SGHTA and CDR2 FQGNSA. The CDR3 DNA reads TGTGCCAGCGGGGGACAGGGGGCCGGGGTAACACCCCTCCACTTT. Encoded protein: CASGGQGAGVTPLHF.

This clonotype was seen repeatedly, ten times or more. This rearrangement joins TRBV5-1 to TRBJ2-5; D may be TRBD1 (5 bases). The CDR3 has 14 residues. CDR1 and CDR2 (germline): SGHRS, YFSETQ. V was clipped by 0 bases and J by 5 bases, with 11 bases between them. The CDR3 loop is CASSLEGVQETQYF. The CDR3 DNA sequence: TGCGCCAGCAGCTTGGAAGGGGTTCAGGAGACCCAGTACTTC. Full variable domain (rest looked up from reference TRBV5-1 and TRBJ2-5): KAGVTQTPRYLIKTRGQQVTLSCSPISGHRSVSWYQQTPGQGLQFLFEYFSETQRNKGNFPGRFSGRQFSNSRSEMNVSTLELGDSALYLCASSLEGVQETQYFGPGTRLLVL.

The rearrangement joins TRBV5-1 to TRBJ2-7; D remains ambiguous. The length of the CDR3 is 13 residues. Germline V lookup: CDR1 SGHRS, CDR2 YFSETQ. Between the trimmed V and J ends, which lost 6 bases and 1 base, there was a span of 11 bases. CDR3 protein: CASNDMVSYEQYF. CDR3 nucleotide sequence: TGCGCCAGCAACGACATGGTTTCCTACGAGCAGTACTTC.

This clonotype was picked up a small number of times. The chain joins TRBV10-3 to TRBJ2-1; D is uncertain. The CDR3 has 15 amino acids. Germline CDR1 ENHRY, CDR2 SYGVKD. Between the trimmed V and J ends, which lost 10 bases and 0 bases, there was a span of 16 bases. The CDR3 spells CATKVQESSYNEQFF. The CDR3 region has the DNA TGTGCCACCAAGGTTCAGGAAAGCTCCTACAATGAGCAGTTCTTC.

This clonotype has only a few counts. This sequence joins TRBV7-3 and TRBJ2-1, with TRBD2 matching 9 bases. The CDR3 is made up of 15 amino acids. The V gene's germline CDR1 is SGHTA and CDR2 FQGTGA. With 5 bases clipped from V and 9 bases from J, the junction kept 11 bases outside the gene matches. DNA for the CDR3: TGTGCCAGCAGCCACGGCGGCGGGAGGGCGAGTGAGCAGTTCTTC. Translated, it gives CASSHGGGRASEQFF. The full variable domain, rest sourced from reference TRBV7-3 and TRBJ2-1, is GAGVSQTPSNKVTEKGKYVELRCDPISGHTALYWYRQSLGQGPEFLIYFQGTGAADDSGLPNDRFFAVRPEGSVSTLKIQRTERGDSAVYLCASSHGGGRASEQFFGPGTRLTVL.

Points on this clonotype: Only one base separates this from a far larger clonotype, so it likely reflects a read error. The rearrangement uses TRBV6-2 or TRBV6-3 and TRBJ1-2, with D unclear. From germline, CDR1 is MNHEY and CDR2 SVGEGT. The CDR3 is made up of 12 amino acids. CDR3 in amino acids: CAGSDELYGYTF. The CDR3 DNA reads TGTGCCGGCAGTGACGAACTATATGGCTACACCTTC.

A few counts support this clonotype. Here the CDR3 DNA reads TGTGCCATCAGTAACGGCGAGCAGTACTTC. It is translated as CAISNGEQYF. The V gene is TRBV10-3, the J gene TRBJ2-7, with unresolved D. From germline, CDR1 is ENHRY and CDR2 SYGVKD. V was clipped by 5 bases and J by 6 bases, with 5 bases between them. This CDR3 contains 10 residues.

Only a few counts were recorded for this clonotype. V is TRBV4-2 and J is TRBJ1-1, with D perhaps TRBD1 (5 bases). V was cut by 4 bases and J by 8 bases, with 14 bases left in between. The CDR3 is made up of 13 amino acids. CDR1 is LGHNA, CDR2 YNFKEQ, per germline. The CDR3 loop is CASSRGPSREAFF. CDR3 in DNA: TGTGCCAGCAGCCGGGGCCCTTCTAGAGAAGCTTTCTTT.

This chain uses TRBV20-1 with TRBJ1-5, with D possibly being TRBD1 (6 bases). Germline assignment: CDR1 DFQATT and CDR2 SNEGSKA (reference sequence). Trimming cost V 3 bases and J 6 bases, with 18 bases left between them. The CDR3 consists of 15 residues. The CDR3 spells CSASFGGAGSQPQHF. CDR3 coding DNA: TGCAGTGCTAGTTTTGGGGGGGCAGGTAGTCAGCCCCAGCATTTT.

The rearrangement joins TRBV3-1 to TRBJ1-4; D is unresolved. This CDR3 has 13 residues. The V end was cut by 1 base, the J end by 7 bases, with 7 bases between. Germline CDR1 is LGHDT and CDR2 is YNNKEL (reference sequence). CDR3 in DNA: TGTGCCAGCAGCCAAGTGGGTGGTGAAAAACTGTTTTTT. It translates to CASSQVGGEKLFF.

The CDR3 protein is CASLRGATNEKLFF. In nucleotides, the CDR3 is TGTGCCAGCCTCAGAGGAGCAACTAATGAAAAACTGTTTTTT. The chain has TRBV6-1 and TRBJ1-4; D is undetermined. V was cut by 8 bases and J by 0 bases, with 10 bases left in between. The CDR3 spans 14 residues. Per the germline V gene, CDR1 is MNHNS and CDR2 is SASEGT.

This clonotype was observed a handful of times. V usage is TRBV5-6 and J usage is TRBJ2-5, with D unresolved. The germline V and J ends were trimmed by 3 bases and 1 base, with 10 bases remaining between them. Germline loops: CDR1 SGHDT, CDR2 YYEEEE. The CDR3 runs 14 residues. The CDR3 nucleotides are TGTGCCAGCAGCTGGCCCGGGCGCCAAGAGACCCAGTACTTC. As protein: CASSWPGRQETQYF.

This chain links TRBV9 with TRBJ2-6; D not resolved. The ends were cut back, 1 base at V and 1 base at J, with 6 bases in the middle. CDR3 length: 15 residues. From germline, CDR1 is SGDLS and CDR2 YYNGEE. The CDR3 DNA reads TGTGCCAGCAGCGTATTAGGGTCTGGGGCCAACGTCCTGACTTTC. Its protein is CASSVLGSGANVLTF. The whole variable domain, remainder taken from reference TRBV9 and TRBJ2-6, is DSGVTQTPKHLITATGQRVTLRCSPRSGDLSVYWYQQSLDQGLQFLIQYYNGEERAKGNILERFSAQQFPDLHSELNLSSLELGDSALYFCASSVLGSGANVLTFGAGSRLTVL.

This clonotype was seen a handful of times. The chain carries TRBV6-5 and TRBJ2-7, with 7 positions matching TRBD2. The CDR3 loop spans 15 amino acids. Germline V gene data show CDR1 as MNHEY and CDR2 as SVGAGI. With V trimmed by 2 bases and J by 0 bases, 4 bases remained unmatched. For the CDR3, the DNA is TGTGCCAGCAGTTACCGCACTAGCGACTCCTACGAGCAGTACTTC. Translated: CASSYRTSDSYEQYF.

This clonotype was picked up a small number of times. The gene calls are TRBV4-1 and TRBJ1-1; possibly TRBD1 for D (6 bases). The CDR3 extends over 16 amino acids. V shed 0 bases and J shed 1 base, with 12 bases lying between them. The germline gives CDR1 MGHRA, CDR2 YSYEKL. CDR3 loop: CASSQDRGQPNTEAFF. The CDR3 coding sequence is TGCGCCAGCAGCCAAGATCGAGGACAGCCGAACACTGAAGCTTTCTTT.

The chain links TRBV18 to TRBJ2-3; no reliable D call. The CDR3 extends over 13 amino acids. V lost 2 bases to trimming and J lost 1 base, with 4 bases between them. Germline CDR1 is KGHSH and CDR2 is LQKENI. The CDR3 sequence: CASSPLRTDTQYF. CDR3 sequence (DNA): TGTGCCAGCTCACCATTGCGCACAGATACGCAGTATTTT.

V and J are TRBV3-1 and TRBJ1-5; TRBD1 might be the D (6 bases). The germline gives CDR1 LGHDT, CDR2 YNNKEL (reference sequence). This CDR3 spans 15 amino acids. V was cut by 1 base and J by 5 bases, with 12 bases left in between. The CDR3 DNA follows: TGTGCCAGCAGCCAAGCCGTAGGGGGAGATCAGCCCCAGCATTTT. Amino acids: CASSQAVGGDQPQHF. The whole variable domain, remainder taken from reference TRBV3-1 and TRBJ1-5, is DTAVSQTPKYLVTQMGNDKSIKCEQNLGHDTMYWYKQDSKKFLKIMFSYNNKELIINETVPNRFSPKSPDKAHLNLHINSLELGDSAVYFCASSQAVGGDQPQHFGDGTRLSIL.

This clonotype was found a few times. The J gene is TRBJ2-1, the V gene TRBV5-1; D is unresolved. The CDR3 spans 12 residues. V lost 0 bases, J lost 3 bases, and 1 base lay in between. CDR1 SGHRS and CDR2 YFSETQ come from the germline V gene. CDR3 protein: CASSLDYNEQFF. The CDR3 region has the DNA TGCGCCAGCAGCTTGGACTACAATGAGCAGTTCTTC.

This clonotype has a count of ten or more. The rearrangement uses TRBV27 and TRBJ1-6; no definite D call. V lost 2 bases to trimming and J lost 8 bases, with 10 bases between them. Per germline, CDR1 MNHEY and CDR2 SMNVEV (reference sequence). This CDR3 has 14 amino acids. This CDR3 reads CASSLPDRYSPLHF. DNA for the CDR3: TGTGCCAGCAGTTTACCGGACCGATATTCACCCCTCCACTTT.

This clonotype was detected only a few times. The V gene is TRBV6-5, the J gene TRBJ1-1; 8 nucleotides match TRBD1. With 7 bases clipped from V and 5 bases from J, the junction kept 9 bases outside the gene matches. CDR3 size: 14 residues. CDR1 and CDR2 (germline): MNHEY, SVGAGI. DNA of the CDR3: TGTGCCAGCACCGACCGACAGGGGCGGACTGAAGCTTTCTTT. Protein sequence: CASTDRQGRTEAFF.

J is TRBJ1-1 and V is TRBV7-3, with D perhaps matching TRBD1 (6 bases). The V gene's germline CDR1 is SGHTA and CDR2 FQGTGA. There are 13 residues in the CDR3. The V end lost 8 bases, the J end lost 3 bases, and 13 bases lay between the germline ends. CDR3 in DNA: TGTGCCAGCGCACAGGGATCGGACACTGAAGCTTTCTTT. This sequence encodes CASAQGSDTEAFF.

A note on this clonotype: A much larger clone lies one base from this, so it may be a read error. The chain employs TRBV20-1 and TRBJ2-7; D is ambiguous. CDR3 length: 11 amino acids. Germline CDR1 is DFQATT and CDR2 is SNEGSKA (reference sequence). CDR3 residues: CSARNSCEQYF. The CDR3 bases are TGCAGTGCTAGGAATTCCTGCGAGCAGTACTTC.

This clonotype was seen a few times. This rearrangement joins TRBV5-1 to TRBJ1-5; D is possibly TRBD1 (5 bases). V was pared by 0 bases and J by 3 bases, with 10 bases between. Germline-derived CDR1 and CDR2 are SGHRS and YFSETQ. The CDR3 runs 15 residues. The CDR3 DNA sequence: TGCGCCAGCAGCTTGGGACAGAGCCCCAATCAGCCCCAGCATTTT. Protein sequence: CASSLGQSPNQPQHF. The full variable domain, rest sourced from reference TRBV5-1 and TRBJ1-5, is KAGVTQTPRYLIKTRGQQVTLSCSPISGHRSVSWYQQTPGQGLQFLFEYFSETQRNKGNFPGRFSGRQFSNSRSEMNVSTLELGDSALYLCASSLGQSPNQPQHFGDGTRLSIL.

This clonotype has a handful of counts. J is TRBJ1-6 and V is TRBV20-1, with D maybe TRBD1 (5 bases). The germline CDR1 and CDR2 sequences are DFQATT and SNEGSKA (reference sequence). CDR3 length: 13 residues. The V gene lost 4 bases and the J gene lost 10 bases, with 14 bases spanning the gap. CDR3 region: CSATPPGSSPLHF. The CDR3 nucleotides are TGCAGTGCTACACCTCCAGGGTCCTCACCCCTCCACTTT.